The sequence of this T cell receptor beta chain was determined in a study of shared clonotypes between healthy human individuals. As for this clone: Its cognate antigen is unknown.

The study, taken as a whole, reports: Rarefaction exposed incomplete sorted-subset sequencing despite large depth.

The table came from immunoSEQ multiplex PCR; TCRdb's copy has only in-frame clones and leaves some out. The sample shows some 2.1 million clones, 85% to 95% of them seen only once. Germline V gene lookup returns CDR1 SGHVS and CDR2 FQNEAQ. This CDR3 region has 15 residues. V gave up 5 bases and J gave up 2 bases; unmatched junction bases: 3. Sample: naive CD4+ T cells sorted from blood. Subset meaning: CD45RA+ positively selected. This chain uses TRBV7-8 with TRBJ1-2, with 12 bases fitting TRBD1. The source of this sequence is a young man in good health. In nucleotides, the CDR3 is TGTGCCAGCAGCCACGGGACAGGGGGCAACTATGGCTACACCTTC. Translation gives CASSHGTGGNYGYTF.